One and the same sample provided the 12 T cell receptor beta chains below, sequenced in a study of T cell responses to AZD1222 COVID-19 vaccine. Profiled with immunoSEQ multiplex PCR; TCRdb holds only in-frame clones, not every one. The table has under 200,000 clones, 90% seen once. Material: peripheral blood, obtained on day 0 of AZD1222 vaccination. The receptor set was obtained from an adult in good health.

The chain uses TRBV5-4 and TRBJ2-5; TRBD1 aligns across 9 bases. The CDR3 runs to 15 residues. The germline V gene encodes CDR1 SGHNT and CDR2 YYREEE (reference sequence). The trim removed 8 bases at V and 5 bases at J, leaving 13 bases unmatched. The CDR3 protein is CASTGGQGEMETQYF. The CDR3 DNA is TGTGCCAGTACGGGGGGACAGGGAGAGATGGAGACCCAGTACTTC.

This clone showed up just once. The genes are TRBV7-9 and TRBJ1-1; perhaps TRBD1 as D (5 bases). The CDR3 is 14 amino acids. The germline CDR1 and CDR2 sequences are SEHNR and FQNEAQ (reference sequence). Trimming removed 1 base from V and 1 base from J, with 7 bases in between. The DNA for the CDR3 is TGTGCCAGCAGCTTAGGGGGACCGAACACTGAAGCTTTCTTT. It yields the protein CASSLGGPNTEAFF.

V gene TRBV11-3 combines with J gene TRBJ1-4; D remains ambiguous. The germline V and J ends were trimmed by 1 base and 3 bases, with 6 bases remaining between them. Germline CDR1 is SGHNT and CDR2 is YENEEA. The CDR3 covers 14 residues. The DNA of the CDR3 is TGTGCCAGCAGCTTAGTAGGGTCTAATGAAAAACTGTTTTTT. It encodes CASSLVGSNEKLFF. The full variable domain, with the rest looked up from reference TRBV11-3 and TRBJ1-4, is EAGVVQSPRYKIIEKKQPVAFWCNPISGHNTLYWYLQNLGQGPELLIRYENEEAVDDSQLPKDRFSAERLKGVDSTLKIQPAELGDSAVYLCASSLVGSNEKLFFGSGTQLSVL.

The chain has TRBV24-1 and TRBJ1-2; D might be TRBD1 (6 bases). The germline V gene encodes CDR1 KGHDR and CDR2 SFDVKD. The CDR3 is made up of 16 amino acids. V lost 3 bases to trimming and J lost 7 bases, with 20 bases between them. CDR3 DNA sequence: TGTGCCACCAGTGATAGGTCTAGGACAGCCGGCGGTGGCTACACCTTC. This translates into CATSDRSRTAGGGYTF.

This clone was seen just once. The J gene is TRBJ1-1, the V gene TRBV15, with unresolved D. V lost 0 bases, J lost 0 bases, and 11 bases lay in between. Germline CDR1 LNHNV, CDR2 YYDKDF (reference sequence). The length of the CDR3 is 16 residues. In DNA, the CDR3 is TGTGCCACCAGCAGAGATCTTGCGGGCGTGAACACTGAAGCTTTCTTT. Protein sequence: CATSRDLAGVNTEAFF.

The chain combines TRBV7-9 with TRBJ1-5, with 8 bases matching TRBD1. Losses at the gene ends were 3 bases for V and 2 bases for J; bases not matched to a gene: 15. The CDR3 length is 19 residues. Germline CDR1 is SEHNR and CDR2 is FQNEAQ (reference sequence). The CDR3 nucleotides read TGTGCCAGCAGCTTTTTAGGACAGGGAGATACCCCTCGCAATCAGCCCCAGCATTTT. Its protein is CASSFLGQGDTPRNQPQHF.

V usage is TRBV9 and J usage is TRBJ2-7, with D maybe TRBD1 (6 bases). The CDR3 sequence is 14 residues long. V shed 0 bases and J shed 2 bases, with 9 bases lying between them. Germline V gene sequence: CDR1 SGDLS, CDR2 YYNGEE. Here the CDR3 reads CASSVEGQTYEQYF. The CDR3 region has the DNA TGTGCCAGCAGCGTAGAAGGACAGACCTACGAGCAGTACTTC.

Turning to this clone: Other DNA sequences from this sample encode an identical CDR3 as well. The V gene is TRBV18, the J gene TRBJ1-5; D is uncertain. In germline, CDR1 is KGHSH, CDR2 LQKENI. The ends were cut back, 3 bases at V and 0 bases at J, with 9 bases in the middle. The CDR3 runs 15 residues. The CDR3 DNA follows: TGTGCCAGCTCACCCAGCGGGAATAGCAATCAGCCCCAGCATTTT. Its protein is CASSPSGNSNQPQHF.

The V gene is TRBV7-9, the J gene TRBJ1-6; D might be TRBD1 (5 bases). Germline V gene sequence: CDR1 SEHNR, CDR2 FQNEAQ (reference sequence). The CDR3 consists of 15 residues. V lost 0 bases and J 8 bases, leaving 11 bases between the germline ends. CDR3: CASSLAAGLDSPLHF. The CDR3 DNA follows: TGTGCCAGCAGCTTAGCGGCAGGGTTGGATTCACCCCTCCACTTT.

This rearrangement joins TRBV1 to TRBJ2-3. TRBV1 is annotated as a pseudogene. This CDR3 contains 13 residues. Here the CDR3 DNA reads TGCACCAGCAGCCTACGGATCTCAGATACGCAGTATTTT. It specifies CTSSLRISDTQYF.

The chain employs TRBV30 and TRBJ1-1, with D hard to call. CDR3 length equals 16 residues. Germline V lookup: CDR1 GTSNPN, CDR2 SVGIG (reference sequence). V was cut by 3 bases and J by 0 bases, with 17 bases left in between. In DNA, the CDR3 is TGTGCCTGGAGCGTAACCCGCCGTCGGATGAACACTGAAGCTTTCTTT. This translates into CAWSVTRRRMNTEAFF. The whole variable domain, filled in from reference TRBV30 and TRBJ1-1, reads SQTIHQWPATLVQPVGSPLSLECTVEGTSNPNLYWYRQAAGRGLQLLFYSVGIGQISSEVPQNLSASRPQDRQFILSSKKLLLSDSGFYLCAWSVTRRRMNTEAFFGQGTRLTVV.

The V and J genes are TRBV6-2 or TRBV6-3 and TRBJ2-1, with a tentative D call TRBD2 (6 bases). The CDR3 extends over 13 amino acids. The V gene's germline CDR1 is MNHEY and CDR2 SVGEGT. V was cut by 5 bases and J by 6 bases, with 11 bases left in between. DNA of the CDR3: TGTGCCAGCAGTAACTATAGCGGCAATGAGCAGTTCTTC. Translated, it gives CASSNYSGNEQFF.